The 5 T cell receptor beta chains in this list originate from one sample, sequenced in a study of radiotherapy plus CTLA-4 blockade in lung cancer. Assay used: immunoSEQ multiplex PCR; TCRdb lists only in-frame clones, some missing. The sample includes about 14,000 clones, roughly 86% of them seen just once. Sequenced material: peripheral blood, taken from a patient treated with radiotherapy plus ipilimumab. The source is a human donor with non-small cell lung cancer that progressed on radiotherapy plus ipilimumab. Some clones in this sample may be carry-over from other donors' samples.

The CDR3 DNA sequence: TGTGCCAGTAGTACCGTGCGAGGAAATCAGCCCCAGCATTTT. It codes for CASSTVRGNQPQHF. The chain is built from TRBV19 and TRBJ1-5; D is unclear. Germline lookup yields CDR1 LNHDA and CDR2 SQIVND (reference sequence). There are 14 residues in the CDR3. V lost 4 bases and J 4 bases, leaving 11 bases between the germline ends.

This clone was counted only a few times. The gene calls are TRBV7-2 and TRBJ2-1; the D gene is possibly TRBD1 (6 bases). Germline CDR1 is SGHTA and CDR2 is FQGNSA. The CDR3 has 13 residues. Trimming took 5 bases from V and 5 from J, leaving 10 bases between them. In nucleotides, the CDR3 is TGTGCCAGCAGCCCGGGACATAACAATGAGCAGTTCTTC. Protein sequence: CASSPGHNNEQFF.

The chain couples TRBV6-6 to TRBJ2-7, with TRBD2 as a possible D gene (6 bases). Trimming cost V 0 bases and J 6 bases, with 15 bases left between them. Germline values: CDR1 MNHNY, CDR2 SVGAGI (reference sequence). There are 15 residues in the CDR3. The CDR3 sequence is CASSYSPGEAFEQYF. CDR3 nucleotides: TGTGCCAGCAGTTACTCCCCGGGAGAAGCCTTCGAGCAGTACTTC.

The chain recombines TRBV7-8 with TRBJ2-1, with a possible D match to TRBD2 (5 bases). Trimming pared 1 base from V and 4 bases from J, leaving 11 bases between. The CDR3 has 15 amino acids. Germline V gene sequence: CDR1 SGHVS, CDR2 FQNEAQ. The CDR3 bases are TGTGCCAGCAGCTTAGGAGCGGAAACTTACAATGAGCAGTTCTTC. It encodes CASSLGAETYNEQFF.

V and J are TRBV11-2 and TRBJ2-2; 9 bases map to TRBD1. This CDR3 has 16 residues. The ends lost 4 bases at V and 7 bases at J; junction bases unmatched: 10. The V gene's germline CDR1 is SGHAT and CDR2 FQNNGV. Written as DNA, the CDR3 is TGTGCCAGCAGCTCTGGGGGACAGGGAGGCGTCGGGGAGCTGTTTTTT. Translated, it gives CASSSGGQGGVGELFF.